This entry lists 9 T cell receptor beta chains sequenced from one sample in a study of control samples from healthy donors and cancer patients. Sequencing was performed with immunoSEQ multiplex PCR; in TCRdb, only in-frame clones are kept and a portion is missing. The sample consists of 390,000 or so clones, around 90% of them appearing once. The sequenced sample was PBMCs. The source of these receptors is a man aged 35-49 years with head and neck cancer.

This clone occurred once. The CDR3: CATSDASSGRGNEQFF. CDR3 bases: TGTGCCACCAGTGATGCCTCTAGCGGGAGGGGAAATGAGCAGTTCTTC. The V call is TRBV24-1, the J call TRBJ2-1, with 12 nucleotides matching TRBD2. CDR3 length: 16 amino acids. J was trimmed by 7 bases and V by 3 bases; bases with no gene match: 6. Germline V gene sequence: CDR1 KGHDR, CDR2 SFDVKD.

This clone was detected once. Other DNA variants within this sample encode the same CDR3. DNA of the CDR3: TGTGCCAGCAGTCGAAAAGAGACCCAGTACTTC. Its translation is CASSRKETQYF. The chain couples TRBV6-2 or TRBV6-3 to TRBJ2-5; D not certain. Germline V gene lookup returns CDR1 MNHEY and CDR2 SVGEGT. Between the trimmed V and J ends, which lost 5 bases and 3 bases, there was a span of 4 bases. CDR3 size: 11 residues.

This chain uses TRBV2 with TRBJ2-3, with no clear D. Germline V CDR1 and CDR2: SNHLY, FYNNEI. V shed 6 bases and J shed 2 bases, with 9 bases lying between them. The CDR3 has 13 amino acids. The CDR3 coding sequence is TGTGCCAGCAGATCCTCGTTCACAGATACGCAGTATTTT. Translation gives CASRSSFTDTQYF.

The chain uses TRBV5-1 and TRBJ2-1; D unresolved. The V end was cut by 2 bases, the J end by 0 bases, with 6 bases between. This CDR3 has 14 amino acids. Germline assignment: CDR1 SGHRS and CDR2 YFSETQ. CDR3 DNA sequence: TGCGCCAGCAGCTTCCCGTACTCCTACAATGAGCAGTTCTTC. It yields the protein CASSFPYSYNEQFF.

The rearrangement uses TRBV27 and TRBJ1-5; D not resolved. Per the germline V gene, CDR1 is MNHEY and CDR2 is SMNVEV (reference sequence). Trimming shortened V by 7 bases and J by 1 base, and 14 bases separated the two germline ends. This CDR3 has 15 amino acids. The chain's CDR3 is CASTKSSGSNQPQHF. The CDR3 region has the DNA TGTGCCAGCACCAAGTCCTCTGGCAGCAATCAGCCCCAGCATTTT.

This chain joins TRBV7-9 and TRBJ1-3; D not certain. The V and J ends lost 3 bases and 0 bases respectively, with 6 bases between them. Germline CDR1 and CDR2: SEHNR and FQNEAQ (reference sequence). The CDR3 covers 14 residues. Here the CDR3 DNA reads TGTGCCAGCAGCTTGACGGGCTCTGGAAACACCATATATTTT. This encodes CASSLTGSGNTIYF.

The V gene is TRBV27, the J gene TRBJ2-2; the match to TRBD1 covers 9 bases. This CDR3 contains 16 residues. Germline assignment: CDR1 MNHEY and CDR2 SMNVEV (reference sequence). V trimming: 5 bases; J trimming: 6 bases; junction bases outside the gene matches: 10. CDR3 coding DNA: TGTGCCAGCAGTCCGCCCCGGGACAGGGTCCCCGGGGAGCTGTTTTTT. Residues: CASSPPRDRVPGELFF.

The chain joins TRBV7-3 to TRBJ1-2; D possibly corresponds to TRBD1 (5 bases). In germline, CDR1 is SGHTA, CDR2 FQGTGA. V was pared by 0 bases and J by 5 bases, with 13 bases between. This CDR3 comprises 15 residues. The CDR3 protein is CASSLTGDKGYGYTF. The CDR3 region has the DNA TGTGCCAGCAGCTTAACGGGAGATAAGGGGTATGGCTACACCTTC.

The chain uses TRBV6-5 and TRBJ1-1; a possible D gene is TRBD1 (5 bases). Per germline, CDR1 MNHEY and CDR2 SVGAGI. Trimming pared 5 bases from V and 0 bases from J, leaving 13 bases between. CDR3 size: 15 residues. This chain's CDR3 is CASSPLQGLNTEAFF. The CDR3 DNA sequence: TGTGCCAGCAGTCCACTCCAGGGATTGAACACTGAAGCTTTCTTT.